This is a list of T cell receptor beta chains from one sample in a study of CD8 T cells in ankylosing spondylitis. From the 5' RACE reads, TCRdb called clonotypes with MiXCR, one entry per CDR3 protein. The sample lists hundreds of thousands of distinct CDR3 sequences; more than 25% were seen once. Material: blood, either unsorted or a sorted T cell fraction (not recorded which). These receptors originate from a male donor with ankylosing spondylitis or in good health (not recorded which). The CDR3 runs from the conserved cysteine through the conserved F or W. The D gene is left open where the match is weak. Not all rows give a size; the values are once, few, many and, for expanded clones, a class.

TRBJ2-3	-	-	TRBV28	TGTGCCAGCAGTCCTTCGGTACTTACGGCGGATACGCAGTATTTT	CASSPSVLTADTQYF
TRBJ2-5	-	-	TRBV20-1	TGCAGTGCTAGAGTAACCGGGACGCTCCAAGAGACCCAGTACTTC	CSARVTGTLQETQYF
TRBJ2-7	-	-	TRBV11-2	TGTGCCAGCAGCTTCGGGGCTCTCTTGAGGGAGCAGTACTTC	CASSFGALLREQYF
TRBJ2-5	-	few	TRBV29-1	TGCAGCGTTGTAGGCAAGCAAGAGACCCAGTACTTC	CSVVGKQETQYF
TRBJ1-4	-	few	TRBV20-1	TGCAGTGCTAGCGAGGTCATACCTGCTGAAAAACTGTTTTTT	CSASEVIPAEKLFF
TRBJ2-1	TRBD1	medium-sized	TRBV29-1	TGCAGCGTTGGGACAGGGGGCTACAATGAGCAGTTCTTC	CSVGTGGYNEQFF
TRBJ2-2	TRBD1	-	TRBV2	TGTGCCAGCAGGGACAGGGCAACGGGGGACACCGGGGAGCTGTTTTTT	CASRDRATGDTGELFF
TRBJ1-6	TRBD1	-	TRBV20-1	TGCAGTGCTAGCCCGGGACAGAGTACGGTTTTCCTCCACTTT	CSASPGQSTVFLHF
TRBJ2-7	-	few	TRBV20-1	TGCAGTGCTAGAGCCCGAAGCTCCTACGAGCAGTACTTC	CSARARSSYEQYF
TRBJ2-5	-	-	TRBV20-1	TGCAGTGCTAGAGATGGCTCCGCCCGAAGCTTC	CSARDGSARSF
TRBJ2-3	-	-	TRBV29-1	TGCAGCGCACAGCCGAGTAGCACAGATACGCAGTATTTT	CSAQPSSTDTQYF
TRBJ2-7	-	many	TRBV12-3/TRBV12-4	TGTGCCAGCAGTTGGGGGTCTAGCTACGAGCAGTACTTC	CASSWGSSYEQYF
TRBJ2-7	-	-	TRBV9	TGTGCCAGCAATCGGGGGCCGAGTTCCTACGAGCAGTACTTC	CASNRGPSSYEQYF
TRBJ2-7	-	-	TRBV28	TGTGCCAGCAGTCCCTTTGAGGCCTCGAGTGGGCAGTACTTC	CASSPFEASSGQYF
TRBJ2-1	TRBD2	once	TRBV9	TGTGCCAGCAACCCGGGGGGAAGCTCCTACAATGAGCAGTTCTTC	CASNPGGSSYNEQFF
TRBJ2-3	-	few	TRBV20-1	TGCAGTGGGTTTGGTGACGATACGCAGTATTTT	CSGFGDDTQYF
TRBJ2-3	-	-	TRBV12-3/TRBV12-4	TGTGCCAGCAGTTTTCAGGCAGACCACCGTACAGATACGCAGTATTTT	CASSFQADHRTDTQYF
TRBJ2-3	-	-	TRBV5-5	TGTGCCAGCAGCTTTCCACTAGACCCAGATACGCAGTATTTT	CASSFPLDPDTQYF
TRBJ2-7	-	-	TRBV7-9	TGTGCCAGCAGCTCCGGCCATGGGGGCAGGGAGGGGTACGAGCAGTACTTC	CASSSGHGGREGYEQYF
TRBJ1-1	-	-	TRBV20-1	TGCAGTGGCAGACTGAGGGCGGACACTGAAGCTTTCTTT	CSGRLRADTEAFF
TRBJ1-5	-	-	TRBV3-1	TGTGCCAGCAGTCAAGGCAGGGATCAGCCCCAGCATTTT	CASSQGRDQPQHF
TRBJ2-1	TRBD2	-	TRBV12-3/TRBV12-4	TGTGCCAGCGTGGGGGGGGGCCGACTAGCGGAACCCAATGAGCAGTTCTTC	CASVGGGRLAEPNEQFF
TRBJ2-7	-	-	TRBV5-1	TGCGCCAGCAGCAGGAGTGAGTGGAGTTACGAGCAGTACTTC	CASSRSEWSYEQYF
TRBJ1-2	-	few	TRBV10-3	TGTGCCATCAGTGAGTCGGGAGGGATCTATGGCTACACCTTC	CAISESGGIYGYTF
TRBJ1-2	-	few	TRBV20-1	TGCAGTGCTAGAGATCCGACAGGTGGTTCTGGCTACACCTTC	CSARDPTGGSGYTF
TRBJ2-7	-	-	TRBV6-1	TGTGCCAGCAGTCCCCCTTTCGGGGTTCTCGCCTACGAGCAGTACTTC	CASSPPFGVLAYEQYF
TRBJ1-6	TRBD1	-	TRBV6-5	TGTGCCAGCAGTTACGCAAGACAGGGGAATAATTCACCCCTCCACTTT	CASSYARQGNNSPLHF
TRBJ2-3	-	-	TRBV5-1	TGCGCCAGCAGCTTGGGGGACACAGATACGCAGTATTTT	CASSLGDTDTQYF
TRBJ2-3	-	many	TRBV29-1	TGCAGCGTTGACGGCGGAGATACGCAGTATTTT	CSVDGGDTQYF
TRBJ1-1	-	-	TRBV29-1	TGCAGCATTGGGGCGGGGCGGGCTGAAGCTTTCTTT	CSIGAGRAEAFF
TRBJ2-3	-	few	TRBV20-1	TGCAGTGCTCTGGTGGGGGGTGGCGATACGCAGTATTTT	CSALVGGGDTQYF
TRBJ2-1	-	-	TRBV20-1	TGCAGTGCCGCGGGGCGGAGGGGGGGCTTGGATGAGCAGTTCTTC	CSAAGRRGGLDEQFF
TRBJ2-7	TRBD2	-	TRBV28	TGTGCCAGCAGTTTCGGGGGGGGCCGGGAGCAGTACTTC	CASSFGGGREQYF
TRBJ2-7	-	-	TRBV29-1	TGCAGCGTTGTATCTGGGGGTAACTACGAGCAGTACTTC	CSVVSGGNYEQYF
TRBJ1-3	-	-	TRBV6-5	TGTGCCAGCAGTTATGATCAGGGAGGATCTGGAAACACCATATATTTT	CASSYDQGGSGNTIYF
TRBJ1-3	-	-	TRBV6-5	TGTGCCAGCAGTTACACGCTCGAGGGGGGAAACACCATATATTTT	CASSYTLEGGNTIYF
TRBJ1-1	-	few	TRBV6-5	TGTGCCAGCAGTTACAAAAAGCGGTCCCGGGGAGCTTTCTTT	CASSYKKRSRGAFF
TRBJ1-1	TRBD1	-	TRBV20-1	TGCAGTGCTAAACAGGGGGTCGCTGAAGCTTTCTTT	CSAKQGVAEAFF
TRBJ1-2	TRBD1	few	TRBV20-1	TGCAGTGCTAGAGATGACAGGGGGACCCACTATGGCTACACCTTC	CSARDDRGTHYGYTF
TRBJ2-2	-	few	TRBV29-1	TGCAGCGTTGAAAAAAAAGGTTCAGGGAACACCGGGGAGCTGTTTTTT	CSVEKKGSGNTGELFF
TRBJ2-4	TRBD1	-	TRBV11-2	TGTGCCAGCAGCCCACAGGGGGCAAAAACCAAAAACATTCAGTACTTC	CASSPQGAKTKNIQYF
TRBJ1-6	TRBD1	-	TRBV14	TGTGCCAGCAGCCGCCGGACAGGAGGTCCTTTTTCACCCCTCCACTTT	CASSRRTGGPFSPLHF
TRBJ1-4	-	-	TRBV11-2	TGTGCCAGCAGCTTAGTCCGGGACCCCCCAAAACTGTTTTTT	CASSLVRDPPKLFF
TRBJ2-1	TRBD1	few	TRBV12-3/TRBV12-4	TGTGCCAGCAGTATCCCCGGGACAGGGGGGCCTTACAATGAGCAGTTCTTC	CASSIPGTGGPYNEQFF
TRBJ2-2	-	-	TRBV7-3	TGTGCCAGCAGCTTAACGTGGGACACCGGGGAGCTGTTTTTT	CASSLTWDTGELFF
TRBJ2-7	-	few	TRBV27	TGTGCCAGCAGTTTGCAGGGGAAACTCTACGAGCAGTACTTC	CASSLQGKLYEQYF
TRBJ1-5	-	-	TRBV7-2	TGTGCCAGCAGCTTAGTGAGGGGCTCCAATCAGCCCCAGCATTTT	CASSLVRGSNQPQHF
TRBJ2-3	TRBD2	-	TRBV20-1	TGCAGTGCCCCGTTGGGAGGGAGCACAGATACGCAGTATTTT	CSAPLGGSTDTQYF
TRBJ2-3	-	few	TRBV7-9	TGTGCCAGCAGCTTAGCTGGAACAGGCTACACAGATACGCAGTATTTT	CASSLAGTGYTDTQYF